The following is a TCR beta chain sequence with its context. The antigen is unknown. Assay used: immunoSEQ multiplex PCR; TCRdb lists only in-frame clones, some missing. This repertoire shows roughly 56,000 clones, around 94% found once; its top ten account for 2% to 2.5%. The length of the CDR3 is 16 residues. Per the germline V gene, CDR1 is MDHEN and CDR2 is SYDVKM. Deletions cut 5 bases from V and 1 base from J, with 17 bases between. The entry originates in a study of cytomegalovirus exposure and HLA in healthy donors. Regarding the study as a whole: Despite most TCR sequences being rare, some public TCRs occurred in many donors. Investigators reported 150 to 200 TCR beta chains as tied to cytomegalovirus.

The sequenced material came from PBMCs. This TCR was sampled from a man younger than 30 in good health and CMV-seronegative. The rearrangement uses TRBV28 and TRBJ1-1; possible D gene TRBD1, 6 bases. This CDR3 reads CASSAGQLLRNTEAFF. CDR3 nucleotide sequence: TGTGCCAGCAGTGCAGGACAGCTCCTTAGGAACACTGAAGCTTTCTTT.